The 2 T cell receptor beta chains presented below share a single source sample, sequenced in a study of shared clonotypes between healthy human individuals. TCRdb's table, derived via immunoSEQ multiplex PCR, lists solely in-frame clones and lacks some. This table has 630,000 or so clones, roughly 98% appearing once. Naive CD8 cells lacked CD45RO and underwent positive selection for CCR7, leaving out terminally differentiated effector memory CD45RA+ cells. Sequenced input: naive CD8+ T cells sorted from blood. The receptors were gathered from a man aged 25 to 40 in good health.

The genes are TRBV4-1 and TRBJ1-4; TRBD1 aligns across 9 bases. The CDR3 consists of 16 residues. Germline CDR1 reads MGHRA; CDR2 reads YSYEKL. V was pared by 2 bases and J by 8 bases, with 9 bases of the junction left unmatched. CDR3 amino acids: CASSQLTGTGNEKLFF. Here the CDR3 DNA reads TGCGCCAGCAGCCAATTAACCGGGACAGGGAACGAAAAACTGTTTTTT.

The rearrangement joins TRBV18 to TRBJ1-5, with D perhaps TRBD1 (6 bases). The CDR3 is 17 residues long. The V end was cut by 0 bases, the J end by 2 bases, with 14 bases between. Germline values: CDR1 KGHSH, CDR2 LQKENI. The CDR3 coding sequence is TGTGCCAGCTCACCACCGGGGGCTGGGGGCCGCAATCAGCCCCAGCATTTT. Its protein is CASSPPGAGGRNQPQHF.